One sample yielded the 26 T cell receptor beta chains listed below, sequenced in a study of blood T cells in healthy people across ages. Combining a sample-barcoded 5' primer with a J-beta primer mix, a second PCR ran for about 7 to 12 cycles. MiXCR was run by TCRdb on the 5' RACE reads, yielding one entry per CDR3 protein. Of 1.5 million to 2 million distinct CDR3 sequences in the sample, roughly 32% were seen once. Material: blood. The source of these receptors is a woman aged 25 to 39 in good health.

This chain links TRBV4-1 with TRBJ1-2; D uncertain. Germline V gives CDR1 MGHRA, CDR2 YSYEKL. V was pared by 0 bases and J by 4 bases, with 15 bases between. The CDR3 consists of 16 residues. This CDR3 is CASSQEETSLVYGYTF. The DNA for the CDR3 is TGCGCCAGCAGCCAAGAGGAAACCTCTCTGGTCTATGGCTACACCTTC.

The CDR3 nucleotides are TGTGCCATCAGTGAGTCTAGGAGCAGTGGCTACACCTTC. Its protein product is CAISESRSSGYTF. The chain couples TRBV10-3 to TRBJ1-2; D gene uncertain. The V end lost 0 bases, the J end lost 7 bases, and 9 bases lay between the germline ends. The germline CDR1 and CDR2 sequences are ENHRY and SYGVKD. This CDR3 is 13 amino acids long.

The chain couples TRBV7-9 to TRBJ1-5; 7 bases align to TRBD1. Germline-derived CDR1 and CDR2 are SEHNR and FQNEAQ (reference sequence). V trimming: 5 bases; J trimming: 6 bases; junction bases outside the gene matches: 4. CDR3 length: 13 residues. The CDR3 nucleotides read TGTGCCAGCAGCAAGACAGGGTCTCAGCCCCAGCATTTT. Amino acids: CASSKTGSQPQHF.

This clonotype was recorded at least ten times. The chain links TRBV4-1 to TRBJ1-2; unclear D gene. This CDR3 region has 15 residues. Germline V CDR1 and CDR2: MGHRA, YSYEKL. Trimming removed 3 bases at V and 4 bases at J, with 15 bases between. CDR3 nucleotide sequence: TGCGCCAGCAGCCAGGTTGGACGGGATAGCTATGGCTACACCTTC. Amino acids: CASSQVGRDSYGYTF.

A word on this clonotype: Being one base from a much bigger clone, this may be a read error. This chain joins TRBV20-1 and TRBJ2-3, with D possibly matching TRBD2 (5 bases). The V end was cut by 3 bases, the J end by 5 bases, with 18 bases between. Per the germline V gene, CDR1 is DFQATT and CDR2 is SNEGSKA (reference sequence). This CDR3 has 15 amino acids. In DNA form, the CDR3 reads TGCAGTGCTAGGACCGGGATCAGGACCATAGATACGCAGTATTTT. It encodes CSARTGIRTIDTQYF.

The V call is TRBV7-8, the J call TRBJ2-3, with 10 nucleotides matching TRBD2. The CDR3 contains 18 residues. Germline CDR1 is SGHVS and CDR2 is FQNEAQ. The V and J ends lost 5 bases and 3 bases, in that order; junction bases with no gene match: 14. The CDR3: CASSPAPQREGHTDTQYF. The CDR3 DNA follows: TGTGCCAGCAGCCCTGCCCCCCAGCGGGAGGGCCATACAGATACGCAGTATTTT. Variable domain in full (rest from reference TRBV7-8 and TRBJ2-3): GAGVSQSPRYKVAKRGQDVALRCDPISGHVSLFWYQQALGQGPEFLTYFQNEAQLDKSGLPSDRFFAERPEGSVSTLKIQRTQQEDSAVYLCASSPAPQREGHTDTQYFGPGTRLTVL.

In the case of this clonotype: One junction end disagrees with the germline gene, perhaps due to a read error. The chain links TRBV30 to TRBJ2-3, with D perhaps TRBD2 (7 bases). The CDR3 loop spans 14 amino acids. Per germline, CDR1 GTSNPN and CDR2 SVGIG (reference sequence). CDR3 sequence (DNA): TGTGCCTGGAGTCACACGGGGGGCACAGATGCGCAGTATTTT. Translation gives CAWSHTGGTDAQYF.

This clonotype occurred once. The J gene is TRBJ1-2, the V gene TRBV5-1, with TRBD1 identical over 7 bases. The CDR3 has 14 residues. Germline V lookup: CDR1 SGHRS, CDR2 YFSETQ. The junction had 13 bases not matched to a gene; V was cut back by 6 bases and J by 8 bases. The CDR3: CASTQGEGARGYTF. DNA for the CDR3: TGCGCCAGCACCCAGGGGGAGGGGGCGCGAGGCTACACCTTC.

This clonotype was observed a handful of times. The rearrangement links TRBV7-9 to TRBJ2-7; no clear D gene. Trimming removed 5 bases from V and 7 bases from J, with 12 bases in between. Germline V gene data show CDR1 as SEHNR and CDR2 as FQNEAQ (reference sequence). The CDR3 loop spans 12 amino acids. The CDR3 loop is CASSPIGWEQYF. Here the CDR3 DNA reads TGTGCCAGCAGCCCAATAGGCTGGGAGCAGTACTTC.

The V gene is TRBV7-3, the J gene TRBJ2-5; 8 nucleotides align to TRBD2. Germline V gene data show CDR1 as SGHTA and CDR2 as FQGTGA. This CDR3 has 16 amino acids. V lost 5 bases to trimming and J lost 4 bases; unmatched junction nucleotides: 12. The CDR3 region is CASSLGSGAGGETQYF. CDR3 DNA: TGTGCCAGCAGCCTAGGGAGTGGTGCGGGAGGAGAGACCCAGTACTTC.

Points on this clonotype: A much larger clone lies one base from this, so it may be a read error. The chain employs TRBV10-3 and TRBJ2-1; D is ambiguous. The CDR3 covers 15 residues. The germline gives CDR1 ENHRY, CDR2 SYGVKD. V dropped 4 bases and J dropped 2 bases, with 12 bases sitting between them. In DNA, the CDR3 is TGTGCCATCAGTGGGGGAACAGATCCCTACAATGAGCAGTTCTTC. Translating gives CAISGGTDPYNEQFF.

The rearrangement links TRBV6-1 to TRBJ1-5; 7 nucleotides align to TRBD1. Losses at the gene ends were 10 bases for V and 4 bases for J; bases not matched to a gene: 16. The CDR3 has 16 residues. In germline, CDR1 is MNHNS, CDR2 SASEGT. The CDR3 DNA reads as TGTGCCACTTCGACAGGGATCAGTTCCCTAAATCAGCCCCAGCATTTT. Amino acids: CATSTGISSLNQPQHF.

This clonotype was counted only a few times. This sequence joins TRBV28 and TRBJ2-1; 10 bases line up with TRBD2. Germline lookup yields CDR1 MDHEN and CDR2 SYDVKM. Germline trimming cut 7 bases from V and 0 bases from J; bases unmatched to any gene: 9. CDR3 size: 17 residues. CDR3 in amino acids: CASIPAGGYPSYNEQFF. The CDR3 DNA is TGTGCCAGCATACCAGCGGGAGGGTATCCCTCCTACAATGAGCAGTTCTTC.

This clonotype was seen a few times. J is TRBJ1-1 and V is TRBV6-5; D gene ambiguous. The CDR3 is 14 residues long. Trimming left V 5 bases short and J 2 bases short, with 12 bases between. Germline values: CDR1 MNHEY, CDR2 SVGAGI. The CDR3 DNA reads TGTGCCAGCAGTCCGACGGTGAGTAACACTGAAGCTTTCTTT. This translates into CASSPTVSNTEAFF.

As for this clonotype: A much larger clone differs by one base, so this may be a read error. This sequence joins TRBV12-3 or TRBV12-4 and TRBJ1-1; no definite D call. This CDR3 is built from 12 residues. The CDR3 is CASSKLNTETFF. The DNA for the CDR3 is TGTGCCAGCAGTAAGCTGAACACTGAAACTTTCTTT.

V and J are TRBV6-1 and TRBJ2-3; the match to TRBD2 covers 8 bases. The CDR3 is 14 residues long. CDR1 MNHNS and CDR2 SASEGT come from the germline V gene. Losses at the gene ends were 5 bases for V and 6 bases for J; bases not matched to a gene: 7. The CDR3 DNA sequence: TGTGCCAGCAGTCCCGGGACTAGGTCGGATACGCAGTATTTT. Its translation is CASSPGTRSDTQYF.

This chain connects TRBV7-3 to TRBJ2-3, with D maybe TRBD2 (6 bases). The V and J ends lost 7 bases and 0 bases respectively, with 11 bases between them. From germline, CDR1 is SGHTA and CDR2 FQGTGA. The CDR3 loop spans 14 amino acids. This CDR3 reads CASNSGLSTDTQYF. The CDR3 DNA is TGTGCCAGCAACTCGGGACTGAGCACAGATACGCAGTATTTT.

Only a few counts were recorded for this clonotype. The V gene is TRBV25-1, the J gene TRBJ1-2, with D perhaps matching TRBD1 (5 bases). Trimming removed 3 bases at V and 8 bases at J, with 13 bases between. Germline CDR1 MGHDK, CDR2 SYGVNS. The CDR3 extends over 13 amino acids. This chain's CDR3 is CASSDRGTSGYTF. CDR3 nucleotide sequence: TGTGCCAGCAGTGACCGGGGGACGTCCGGCTACACCTTC.

The chain recombines TRBV6-2 or TRBV6-3 with TRBJ2-1, with D unclear. The CDR3 has 15 amino acids. Germline V CDR1 and CDR2: MNHEY, SVGEGT. V was cut by 0 bases and J by 6 bases, with 12 bases left in between. The CDR3 is CASSYSKSERNEQFF. CDR3 sequence (DNA): TGTGCCAGCAGTTACTCAAAATCGGAGCGCAATGAGCAGTTCTTC.

This clonotype showed up just a few times. The CDR3 DNA follows: TGCAGTGCAAAAGGGTCGATGATGTCCTCCTACAATGAGCAGTTCTTC. Protein product: CSAKGSMMSSYNEQFF. The chain combines TRBV20-1 with TRBJ2-1; D unresolved. The V end was cut by 6 bases, the J end by 0 bases, with 18 bases between. Germline V gives CDR1 DFQATT, CDR2 SNEGSKA (reference sequence). CDR3 length: 16 amino acids.

The V call is TRBV20-1, the J call TRBJ1-2; D gene unclear. The V end was cut by 3 bases, the J end by 5 bases, with 16 bases between. This CDR3 region has 14 residues. The germline V gene encodes CDR1 DFQATT and CDR2 SNEGSKA (reference sequence). Here the CDR3 DNA reads TGCAGTGCTAGGAAGAGGGCCTCAGGTTATGGCTACACCTTC. Amino acid sequence: CSARKRASGYGYTF.

This clonotype has just a few counts. The gene calls are TRBV7-3 and TRBJ2-3, with no clear D. The CDR3 sequence is 14 residues long. Germline V gives CDR1 SGHTA, CDR2 FQGTGA. Trimming cost V 1 base and J 2 bases, with 7 bases left between them. The chain's CDR3 is CASSLSKHTDTQYF. CDR3 sequence (DNA): TGTGCCAGCAGCTTAAGCAAACACACAGATACGCAGTATTTT. Full variable domain (remainder filled in from reference TRBV7-3 and TRBJ2-3): GAGVSQTPSNKVTEKGKYVELRCDPISGHTALYWYRQSLGQGPEFLIYFQGTGAADDSGLPNDRFFAVRPEGSVSTLKIQRTERGDSAVYLCASSLSKHTDTQYFGPGTRLTVL.

The CDR3 loop is CSASLGGSSYEQYF. The CDR3 bases are TGCAGTGCATCCCTTGGCGGGTCGTCCTACGAGCAGTACTTC. This chain joins TRBV20-1 and TRBJ2-7; a possible D gene is TRBD2 (5 bases). Germline CDR1 reads DFQATT; CDR2 reads SNEGSKA (reference sequence). This CDR3 has 14 residues. V gave up 6 bases and J gave up 1 base, with 16 bases separating them.

This chain joins TRBV7-2 and TRBJ2-1, with a weak D call TRBD2 (6 bases). Germline CDR1 is SGHTA and CDR2 is FQGNSA. The CDR3 covers 14 residues. Trimming took 1 base from V and 7 from J, leaving 11 bases between them. The CDR3 DNA reads as TGTGCCAGCAGCTTAGTTCGGGGGAGGAATGAGCAGTTCTTC. Translation gives CASSLVRGRNEQFF. Full variable domain (rest looked up from reference TRBV7-2 and TRBJ2-1): GAGVSQSPSNKVTEKGKDVELRCDPISGHTALYWYRQSLGQGLEFLIYFQGNSAPDKSGLPSDRFSAERTGGSVSTLTIQRTQQEDSAVYLCASSLVRGRNEQFFGPGTRLTVL.

There are a few counts of this clonotype. The CDR3 reads CASSQPGQGAGQYF. In DNA form, the CDR3 reads TGTGCCAGCAGCCAACCGGGACAGGGGGCAGGGCAGTACTTC. The chain combines TRBV3-1 with TRBJ2-7, with TRBD1 identical over 12 bases. CDR1 is LGHDT, CDR2 YNNKEL, per germline (reference sequence). Trimming took 2 bases from V and 9 from J; bases not matched to a gene: 5. The CDR3 extends over 14 amino acids.

CDR3 in DNA: TGCGCCAGCAGCCTGCTACCTAGCGGCCTCGCAGATACGCAGTATTTT. Translated, it gives CASSLLPSGLADTQYF. V gene TRBV4-1 combines with J gene TRBJ2-3; TRBD2 matches at 7 bases. V lost 4 bases and J lost 4; bases outside the gene matches: 11. Germline V gene data show CDR1 as MGHRA and CDR2 as YSYEKL. The CDR3 covers 16 residues.